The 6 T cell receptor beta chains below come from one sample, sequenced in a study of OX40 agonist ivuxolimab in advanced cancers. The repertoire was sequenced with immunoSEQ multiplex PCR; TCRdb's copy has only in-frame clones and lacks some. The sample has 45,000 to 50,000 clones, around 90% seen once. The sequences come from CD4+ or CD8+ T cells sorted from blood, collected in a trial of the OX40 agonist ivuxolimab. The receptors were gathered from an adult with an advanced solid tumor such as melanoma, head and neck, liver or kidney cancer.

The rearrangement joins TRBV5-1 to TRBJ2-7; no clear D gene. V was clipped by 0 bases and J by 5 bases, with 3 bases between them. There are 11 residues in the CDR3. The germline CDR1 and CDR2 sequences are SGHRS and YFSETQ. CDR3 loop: CASSLGHEQYF. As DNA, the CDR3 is TGCGCCAGCAGCTTGGGGCACGAGCAGTACTTC.

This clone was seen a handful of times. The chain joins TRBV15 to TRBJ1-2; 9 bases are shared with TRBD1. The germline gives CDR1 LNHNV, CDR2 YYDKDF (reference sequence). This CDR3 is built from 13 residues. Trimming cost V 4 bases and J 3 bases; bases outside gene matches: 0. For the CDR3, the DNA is TGTGCCACCAGCAACAGGGGGCACTATGGCTACACCTTC. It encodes CATSNRGHYGYTF.

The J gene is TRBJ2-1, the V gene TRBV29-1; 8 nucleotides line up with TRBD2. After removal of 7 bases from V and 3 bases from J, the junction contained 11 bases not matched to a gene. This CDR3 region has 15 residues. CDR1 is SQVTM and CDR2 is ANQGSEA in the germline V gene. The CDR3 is CSAPLGTRGYNEQFF. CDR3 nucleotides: TGCAGCGCTCCTTTAGGGACTAGAGGCTACAATGAGCAGTTCTTC.

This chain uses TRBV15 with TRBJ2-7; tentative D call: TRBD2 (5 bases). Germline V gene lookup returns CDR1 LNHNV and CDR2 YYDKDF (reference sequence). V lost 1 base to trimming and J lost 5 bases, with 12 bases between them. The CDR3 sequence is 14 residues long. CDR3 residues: CATSRGTQVHEQYF. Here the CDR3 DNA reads TGTGCCACCAGCAGAGGGACTCAGGTCCACGAGCAGTACTTC. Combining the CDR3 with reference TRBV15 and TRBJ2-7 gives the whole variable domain DAMVIQNPRYQVTQFGKPVTLSCSQTLNHNVMYWYQQKSSQAPKLLFHYYDKDFNNEADTPDNFQSRRPNTSFCFLDIRSPGLGDTAMYLCATSRGTQVHEQYFGPGTRLTVT.

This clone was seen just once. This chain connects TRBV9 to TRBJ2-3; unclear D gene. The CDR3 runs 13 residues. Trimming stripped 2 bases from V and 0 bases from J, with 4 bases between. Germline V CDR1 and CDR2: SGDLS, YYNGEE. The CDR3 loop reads CASSVGSTDTQYF. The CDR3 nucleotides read TGTGCCAGCAGCGTGGGTAGCACAGATACGCAGTATTTT. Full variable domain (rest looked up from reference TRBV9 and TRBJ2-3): DSGVTQTPKHLITATGQRVTLRCSPRSGDLSVYWYQQSLDQGLQFLIQYYNGEERAKGNILERFSAQQFPDLHSELNLSSLELGDSALYFCASSVGSTDTQYFGPGTRLTVL.

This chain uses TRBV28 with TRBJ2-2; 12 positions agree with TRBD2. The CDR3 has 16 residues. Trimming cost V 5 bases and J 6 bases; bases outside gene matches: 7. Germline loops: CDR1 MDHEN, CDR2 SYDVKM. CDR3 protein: CASSPGLAGTPGELFF. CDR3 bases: TGTGCCAGCAGTCCAGGACTAGCGGGGACTCCCGGGGAGCTGTTTTTT.